The present T cell receptor beta chain was sequenced within a study of blood T cell repertoires in COVID-19. Overall study: Researchers got acute and convalescent COVID-19 samples from the United States, Italy and Spain. PBMCs, B-cell-depleted T cells, or T cells provided the cDNA or gDNA that made up the material.

Original methodology: Estimates of nucleated cell counts were drawn from the amplification of reference gene primers. TCRdb's copy holds only in-frame clones and misses some; the assay was immunoSEQ multiplex PCR. V and J calls and clone size are copied from that table; D and trimming were computed from the DNA. The sample has 85,000 to 100,000 clones; approximately 84% are singletons. The V and J ends lost 5 bases and 7 bases respectively, with 11 bases between them. Germline V gene lookup returns CDR1 LNHDA and CDR2 SQIVND (reference sequence). The CDR3 loop spans 13 amino acids. This TCR was sampled from a woman aged 55 to 70 with acute or convalescent COVID-19. Material: peripheral blood. V usage is TRBV19 and J usage is TRBJ2-2, with a tentative D call TRBD1 (6 bases). CDR3: CASSSQGIGELFF. Written as DNA, the CDR3 is TGTGCCAGTAGTTCCCAGGGGATCGGGGAGCTGTTTTTT.